This T cell receptor (beta chain) was captured by sequencing in a study of human T cells and chemical hapten exposure. Study summary: All patients underwent weekly scalp dosing with diphenylcyclopropenone for the full approximately 25-week study. TCR yields per sample varied, mainly owing to small pooled library volume differences. Findings and limits, study-wide: Among expanded TCRs, significantly more large CDR3 similarity clusters formed than among controls.

With 6 bases removed from V and 1 base from J, the gap between germline ends came to 9 bases. Germline V gene sequence: CDR1 SNHLY, CDR2 FYNNEI. The CDR3 spans 13 residues. This clonotype occurred once. No antigen is known for it. Time point here: pre-sensitization, week 0. Described treatment: therapeutic diphenylcyclopropenone sensitization with weekly scalp DPC. For the library, individual cDNA molecules each received unique molecular identifiers. Each CDR3 protein gets one entry after TCRdb re-called the RACE reads with MiXCR. The data show more than 150,000 distinct CDR3 sequences, under 35% seen once.

The J gene is TRBJ1-2, the V gene TRBV2; D unclear. The receptor's source is a young woman with alopecia areata. Some clones in this sample may be carry-over from other donors' samples. The sample consisted of whole blood, taken in connection with sensitization to the hapten diphenylcyclopropenone (DPC). CDR3 in amino acids: CASRRGINYGYTF. CDR3 DNA sequence: TGTGCCAGCAGACGCGGGATTAACTATGGCTACACCTTC.